The rows below give T cell receptor beta chains drawn from one sample of a study of OX40 agonist ivuxolimab in advanced cancers. Using immunoSEQ multiplex PCR, the repertoire was profiled, and TCRdb retains in-frame clones only, with some absent. The sample contains around 93,000 clones, 87% of which appear only once. This sample comprised CD4+ or CD8+ T cells sorted from blood, obtained in a trial of the OX40 agonist ivuxolimab. Receptors originate from an adult with an advanced solid tumor such as melanoma, head and neck, liver or kidney cancer. Both conserved end residues are part of each CDR3. The D gene is left open where the match is weak. Rows give clone size only sometimes, using once, few, many, or a class for an expanded clone.

>-|TRBV19|TRBJ1-5|-
TGTGCCAGTAGTATTCAGTTCGATGCAACCCAGTGGCCCCAGCATTTT
CASSIQFDATQWPQHF
>-|TRBV10-1|TRBJ2-3|TRBD2
TGCGCCAGCAGTGGACTAGCGGGAGGTAGCACAGATACGCAGTATTTT
CASSGLAGGSTDTQYF
>-|TRBV6-6|TRBJ2-5|TRBD1
TGTGCCAGCGAATACCCGAGACAGGGGCAGTACTTC
CASEYPRQGQYF
>-|TRBV4-1|TRBJ1-2|-
TGCGCCAGCAGCCAAGATGATCTCGGCGACTATGGCTACACCTTC
CASSQDDLGDYGYTF
>-|TRBV30|TRBJ2-5|TRBD2
TGTGCCTGGAGTGTACGTAGAGGAGCGGGGCAAGAGACCCAGTACTTC
CAWSVRRGAGQETQYF
>-|TRBV2|TRBJ1-4|TRBD1
TGTGCCAGCAACGGACAGGGCCTCCGGGGTGAAAAACTGTTTTTT
CASNGQGLRGEKLFF
>-|TRBV29-1|TRBJ1-1|-
TGCAGCGCGGGGGCGAACACTGAAGCTTTCTTT
CSAGANTEAFF
>-|TRBV6-6|TRBJ1-2|-
TGTGCCAGCAGTTACTCGACGGCAACTAACTATGGCTACACCTTC
CASSYSTATNYGYTF
>-|TRBV2|TRBJ1-2|-
TGTGCCAGCAGTGCGGACATCAACTATGGCTACACCTTC
CASSADINYGYTF
>few|TRBV14|TRBJ1-1|-
TGTGCCAGCAGCCCCCGGCAGGGGAACACTGAAGCTTTCTTT
CASSPRQGNTEAFF
>-|TRBV25-1|TRBJ1-2|-
TGTGCCAGCAGTGAAGTTGTTGATGGCTATGGCTACACCTTC
CASSEVVDGYGYTF
>few|TRBV7-2|TRBJ1-4|-
TGTGCCAGCAGCTTGTGGGGGTCCAGTCTTAATGAAAAACTGTTTTTT
CASSLWGSSLNEKLFF
>-|TRBV6-6|TRBJ2-7|-
TGTGCCAGCAGTGACGTTTTCGTCTCCTACGAGCAGTACTTC
CASSDVFVSYEQYF
>-|TRBV7-3|TRBJ2-1|TRBD1
TGTGCCAGCAGCAAGGCCAGGACAGGGGGAAATGAGCAGTTCTTC
CASSKARTGGNEQFF
>-|TRBV6-1|TRBJ2-2|-
TGTGCCAGCAGTGAGGGACATAACACCGGGGAGCTGTTTTTT
CASSEGHNTGELFF
>-|TRBV4-1|TRBJ1-3|-
TGCGCCAGCAGCCAAGATCAAGGGGGGAGCTCTGGAAACACCATATATTTT
CASSQDQGGSSGNTIYF
>-|TRBV5-5|TRBJ2-7|-
TGTGCCAGCAGCTTGGGCGGGTTAGCGGACTACGAGCAGTACTTC
CASSLGGLADYEQYF
>medium-sized|TRBV18|TRBJ1-2|-
TGTGCCAGGTTAGCAGGGCTTGGCTACACCTTC
CARLAGLGYTF
>-|TRBV11-3|TRBJ2-3|-
TGTGCCAGCAGCTTCTCGCCTCATGGCACAGATACGCAGTATTTT
CASSFSPHGTDTQYF
>-|TRBV19|TRBJ2-2|TRBD2
TGTGCCAGTAGATGGTCTGGACTAGCGGGGGGACGGGCGAACACCGGGGAGCTGTTTTTT
CASRWSGLAGGRANTGELFF
>-|TRBV7-9|TRBJ2-1|TRBD2
TGTGCCAGCAGCCCTGCGGGGGTCTCCTACAATGAGCAGTTCTTC
CASSPAGVSYNEQFF
>-|TRBV6-5|TRBJ2-1|-
TGTGCCAGCAGTTACGCCGAGCACAATGAGCAGTTCTTC
CASSYAEHNEQFF
>-|TRBV6-1|TRBJ1-6|TRBD1
TGTGCCAGCAGCGCCGGGACAGAGAATTCACCCCTCCACTTT
CASSAGTENSPLHF
>-|TRBV7-2|TRBJ2-3|-
TGTGCCAGCAGCTTAGAGCCAGGGGGGACAGATACGCAGTATTTT
CASSLEPGGTDTQYF
>-|TRBV5-8|TRBJ2-7|TRBD1
TGTGCCAGCAGCCGTAAAGGGACAGGGCACGAGCAGTACTTC
CASSRKGTGHEQYF
>-|TRBV5-4|TRBJ1-2|-
TGTGCCAGCAGCTTGGATTTGGGAGGGAACTATGGCTACACCTTC
CASSLDLGGNYGYTF
>-|TRBV4-3|TRBJ2-2|-
TGCGCCAGCAGCCGTCGCGCAGGGTCGAACACCGGGGAGCTGTTTTTT
CASSRRAGSNTGELFF
>few|TRBV10-3|TRBJ1-5|TRBD1
TGTGCCATCAGTGAGCTTCCCGGGACAGGGGGAGCTCAGCCCCAGCATTTT
CAISELPGTGGAQPQHF
>-|TRBV6-5|TRBJ2-5|-
TGTGCCAGCAGTTACGTTCCGGAGGGGGCCCAGTACTTC
CASSYVPEGAQYF
>once|TRBV11-2|TRBJ2-7|TRBD1
TGTGCCAGCAGCTTGGCCGCAGGGGGACACGAGCAGTACTTC
CASSLAAGGHEQYF
>-|TRBV2|TRBJ2-2|TRBD1
TGTGCCAGCAGTCCGGGACAGGGGAAAACCGGGGAGCTGTTTTTT
CASSPGQGKTGELFF
>-|TRBV28|TRBJ1-1|TRBD1
TGTGCCAGCAGTACCCAGGGGGGGCTGGCTGAAGCTTTCTTT
CASSTQGGLAEAFF
>-|TRBV18|TRBJ2-5|-
TGTGCCAGCTCACCACCGGGGACCAAATACCAAGAGACCCAGTACTTC
CASSPPGTKYQETQYF
>-|TRBV21-1|TRBJ1-5|-
TGTGCCAGCAGCCTTAGACAGGGCAAGCATTTT
CASSLRQGKHF
>-|TRBV2|TRBJ2-3|TRBD2
TGTGCCGGTCTTAGCGGGAGGGCCGACACAGATACGCAGTATTTT
CAGLSGRADTDTQYF
>-|TRBV7-6|TRBJ2-1|TRBD1
TGTGCCAGCAGCGCCACCGGGACAGGAAACAATGAGCAGTTCTTC
CASSATGTGNNEQFF
>once|TRBV6-1|TRBJ2-5|-
TGTGCCAGCAGTGTTGGGGTTCGGGAGACCCAGTACTTC
CASSVGVRETQYF
>-|TRBV6-6|TRBJ2-7|-
TGTGCCAGCAGCGGTACCTACGAGCAGTACTTC
CASSGTYEQYF
>medium-sized|TRBV6-6|TRBJ1-1|-
TGTGCCAGCAGTACTAAGGACGGACCGACGACTGAAGCTTTCTTT
CASSTKDGPTTEAFF
>once|TRBV21-1|TRBJ1-1|-
TGTGCCAGCAGCCCTCTTTTTGGAGCGGCTGCTTATGGGGGGAACACTGAAGCTTTCTTT
CASSPLFGAAAYGGNTEAFF
>-|TRBV11-2|TRBJ2-1|TRBD2
TGTGCCAGCAGCTTCGGGGCGGGAGTGACTAATGAGCAGTTCTTC
CASSFGAGVTNEQFF
>-|TRBV7-8|TRBJ2-5|-
TGTGCCAGCAGCTTAAGTTTATCCCAAGAGACCCAGTACTTC
CASSLSLSQETQYF
>-|TRBV11-2|TRBJ1-1|-
TGTGCCAGCAGCTCGCAGGCAAACACTGAAGCTTTCTTT
CASSSQANTEAFF
>-|TRBV19|TRBJ2-5|-
TGTGCCAGTAGTATACGCGCGGGGGCAGGAGAGACCCAGTACTTC
CASSIRAGAGETQYF
>-|TRBV6-5|TRBJ2-3|TRBD2
TGTGCCAGCAGTTACGCGGGACTAGCGGTTACAGATACGCAGTATTTT
CASSYAGLAVTDTQYF